This section outlines one T cell receptor (beta chain) sequence together with its context. The germline CDR1 and CDR2 sequences are SGHNT and YENEEA. Trimming took off 5 bases at V and 4 bases at J, with 17 bases between the two ends. The CDR3 spans 15 residues. Measured with immunoSEQ multiplex PCR; TCRdb has only the in-frame clones, and not every one. The sample has a few thousand clones, roughly nine tenths seen once. This entry comes from a study of tumor T cells in aggressive B-cell lymphoma. The chain is built from TRBV11-3 and TRBJ2-5; D may be TRBD1 (6 bases). The clonotype was recovered from an adult with diffuse large B cell lymphoma. Sequenced: tumor tissue. The CDR3 bases are TGTGCCAGCAGCCTAGGGCCAGGGGAGAGAGAGACCCAGTACTTC. Translation gives CASSLGPGERETQYF.